Listed here are 12 T cell receptor beta chains from one sample, sequenced in a study of blood T cell repertoires in COVID-19. Assay: immunoSEQ multiplex PCR; the TCRdb copy retains only in-frame clones and omits some. The data show about 170,000 clones, roughly 82% seen once. What was sequenced was peripheral blood. These receptors all come from a woman aged 40-49 years with COVID-19, enrolled during active disease.

The genes are TRBV3-1 (or the pseudogene TRBV3-2) and TRBJ2-1, with 13 nucleotides matching TRBD2. This CDR3 spans 18 amino acids. CDR1 is LGHDT, CDR2 YNNKEL, per germline (reference sequence). J was trimmed by 5 bases and V by 0 bases; bases with no gene match: 7. This chain's CDR3 is CASSQDKLAGGPNNEQFF. CDR3 nucleotide sequence: TGTGCCAGCAGCCAAGATAAACTAGCGGGGGGGCCTAACAATGAGCAGTTCTTC.

The chain uses TRBV11-1 and TRBJ2-2; D is unresolved. CDR1 is SGHAT, CDR2 FQDESV, per germline (reference sequence). Trimming cost V 5 bases and J 0 bases, with 13 bases left between them. This CDR3 region has 16 residues. The CDR3 here is CASSPGIQTNTGELFF. The CDR3 DNA reads TGTGCCAGCAGCCCTGGTATCCAGACGAACACCGGGGAGCTGTTTTTT. Full variable domain (missing parts from reference TRBV11-1 and TRBJ2-2): EAEVAQSPRYKITEKSQAVAFWCDPISGHATLYWYRQILGQGPELLVQFQDESVVDDSQLPKDRFSAERLKGVDSTLKIQPAELGDSAMYLCASSPGIQTNTGELFFGEGSRLTVL.

J is TRBJ2-2 and V is TRBV7-8, with 12 bases that match TRBD1. The V segment lost 3 bases and the J segment 2 bases; nucleotides outside the gene matches: 7. This CDR3 is built from 18 residues. Germline CDR1 is SGHVS and CDR2 is FQNEAQ. CDR3 in amino acids: CASSFLAGTGGNTGELFF. The CDR3 DNA sequence: TGTGCCAGCAGCTTTCTTGCAGGGACAGGGGGCAACACCGGGGAGCTGTTTTTT.

The chain uses TRBV19 and TRBJ2-5; possibly TRBD2 for D (6 bases). CDR3 size: 14 residues. CDR1 and CDR2 from the germline V gene are LNHDA and SQIVND (reference sequence). With 3 bases removed from V and 5 bases from J, the gap between germline ends came to 13 bases. CDR3 coding DNA: TGTGCCAGTAGTATGGTCGGAGGGCGGGAGACCCAGTACTTC. Translation: CASSMVGGRETQYF.

The chain couples TRBV3-1 (or the pseudogene TRBV3-2) to TRBJ2-5, with 7 bases lining up with TRBD1. The CDR3 consists of 15 residues. After removal of 4 bases from V and 2 bases from J, the junction contained 7 bases not matched to a gene. Germline CDR1 LGHDT, CDR2 YNNKEL (reference sequence). The CDR3, as DNA: TGTGCCAGCAGCCGGCAGGGGGTACCACAAGAGACCCAGTACTTC. This translates into CASSRQGVPQETQYF.

CDR3 amino acids: CASSKSGSSYNEQFF. The CDR3 nucleotides are TGCGCCAGTTCCAAGAGCGGGAGCTCCTACAATGAGCAGTTCTTC. The rearrangement uses TRBV10-1 and TRBJ2-1; the match to TRBD2 covers 8 bases. This CDR3 spans 15 amino acids. Germline assignment: CDR1 WNHNN and CDR2 SYGVQD (reference sequence). V lost 9 bases and J lost 0; bases outside the gene matches: 7.

CDR3 sequence: CASGLLGGLETQYF. CDR3 DNA sequence: TGTGCTAGTGGTTTATTGGGGGGTTTAGAGACCCAGTACTTC. The chain links TRBV12-5 to TRBJ2-5; D may be TRBD2 (6 bases). CDR3 length equals 14 residues. V lost 3 bases, J lost 4 bases, and 12 bases lay in between. Germline-derived CDR1 and CDR2 are LGHNT and FRNRAP.

The chain recombines TRBV2 with TRBJ2-1, with D possibly TRBD2 on 6 matching bases. Trimming shortened V by 7 bases and J by 9 bases, and 22 bases separated the two germline ends. The CDR3 sequence is 15 residues long. CDR1 and CDR2 from the germline V gene are SNHLY and FYNNEI. CDR3 DNA: TGTGCCAGCACGATGAGGCTAGCGAGGGGAGGTGAGCAGTTCTTC. This sequence encodes CASTMRLARGGEQFF. The full variable domain, rest sourced from reference TRBV2 and TRBJ2-1, is EPEVTQTPSHQVTQMGQEVILRCVPISNHLYFYWYRQILGQKVEFLVSFYNNEISEKSEIFDDQFSVERPDGSNFTLKIRSTKLEDSAMYFCASTMRLARGGEQFFGPGTRLTVL.

There are a few counts of this clone. V is TRBV7-3 and J is TRBJ2-1, with 14 positions matching TRBD2. The CDR3 runs 18 residues. J lost 8 bases, V lost 7 bases, and 16 bases had no gene match. Germline V gene sequence: CDR1 SGHTA, CDR2 FQGTGA. The DNA for the CDR3 is TGTGCCAGCAATATGTTTGGGACTAGCGGGAGCGGGCGAGATGAGCAGTTCTTC. It encodes CASNMFGTSGSGRDEQFF.

This clone was seen a handful of times. V usage is TRBV2 and J usage is TRBJ2-3, with D possibly TRBD2 on 5 matching bases. The CDR3 is 15 residues long. V shed 6 bases and J shed 3 bases, with 16 bases lying between them. Germline assignment: CDR1 SNHLY and CDR2 FYNNEI. Here the CDR3 reads CASRYRSTRTDTQYF. The CDR3 coding sequence is TGTGCCAGCAGGTATAGAAGTACTAGGACAGATACGCAGTATTTT.

This rearrangement joins TRBV6-6 to TRBJ2-7; D is possibly TRBD2 (5 bases). With 5 bases removed from V and 6 bases from J, the gap between germline ends came to 14 bases. The CDR3 consists of 13 residues. Germline V lookup: CDR1 MNHNY, CDR2 SVGAGI (reference sequence). The CDR3 DNA reads as TGTGCCAGCAGTCCTCCCACAGCGGCCGAGCAGTACTTC. As protein: CASSPPTAAEQYF.

The chain carries TRBV2 and TRBJ2-1; TRBD2 agrees at 10 bases. The germline gives CDR1 SNHLY, CDR2 FYNNEI. V lost 3 bases to trimming and J lost 9 bases; unmatched junction nucleotides: 5. CDR3 size: 14 residues. The CDR3 spells CASSEVIAGGEQFF. CDR3 DNA: TGTGCCAGCAGTGAGGTGATAGCGGGAGGTGAGCAGTTCTTC.